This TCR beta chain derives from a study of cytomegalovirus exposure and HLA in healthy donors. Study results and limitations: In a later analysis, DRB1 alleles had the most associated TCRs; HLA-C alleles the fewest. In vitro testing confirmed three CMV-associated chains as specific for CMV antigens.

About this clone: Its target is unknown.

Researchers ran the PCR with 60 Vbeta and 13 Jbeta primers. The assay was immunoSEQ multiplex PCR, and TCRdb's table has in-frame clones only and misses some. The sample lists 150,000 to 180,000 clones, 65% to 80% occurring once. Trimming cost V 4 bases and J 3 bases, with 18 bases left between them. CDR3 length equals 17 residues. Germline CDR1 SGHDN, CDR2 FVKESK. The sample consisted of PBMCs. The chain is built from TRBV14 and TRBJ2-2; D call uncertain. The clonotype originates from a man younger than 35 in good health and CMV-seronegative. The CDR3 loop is CASSRFLHSADTGELFF. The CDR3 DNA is TGTGCCAGCAGCCGGTTCTTGCATTCCGCAGACACCGGGGAGCTGTTTTTT.